These T cell receptor beta chains were read from a single sample in a study of T-cell reconstitution after alpha-beta-depleted transplantation in children. TCRdb redid the calling of the PCR reads with MiXCR, one entry per CDR3 protein. The sample lists 450,000 to 500,000 distinct CDR3 sequences; 9.5% to 15% were seen once. Source: PBMCs from the stem cell graft donor, taken from the stem cell graft. The source of these receptors is a human donor who donated a stem cell graft to a child with combined immunodeficiency. Each CDR3 is given with its conserved first and last residue. The D gene is left open where the match is weak. Not every row has a clone size; where given, it reads once, few, many or a size class.

j_gene: TRBJ2-1; len: 10; v_gene: TRBV20-1; d_gene: -; abundance: few; CDR3nt: TGCAGTGCTAGCCACACGGGGCAGTTCTTC; CDR3aa: CSASHTGQFF
j_gene: TRBJ2-1; len: 13; v_gene: TRBV20-1; d_gene: TRBD2; abundance: many; CDR3nt: TGCAGTGCCCCAGCGGGATCCTACAATGAGCAGTTCTTC; CDR3aa: CSAPAGSYNEQFF
j_gene: TRBJ2-7; len: 12; v_gene: TRBV12-3/TRBV12-4; d_gene: TRBD1; abundance: few; CDR3nt: TGTGCCAGCAGGGGACAGACCGACGAGCAGTACTTC; CDR3aa: CASRGQTDEQYF
j_gene: TRBJ1-1; len: 16; v_gene: TRBV2; d_gene: -; abundance: few; CDR3nt: TGTGCCAGCAGTAAAGGACCAGGGAGGGTGGACACTGAAGCTTTCTTT; CDR3aa: CASSKGPGRVDTEAFF
j_gene: TRBJ2-5; len: 18; v_gene: TRBV24-1; d_gene: TRBD1; abundance: few; CDR3nt: TGTGCCACCAGTGATTTGAGGGGGCCGTTGGAAGACCAAGAGACCCAGTACTTC; CDR3aa: CATSDLRGPLEDQETQYF
j_gene: TRBJ2-2; len: 15; v_gene: TRBV9; d_gene: -; abundance: -; CDR3nt: TGTGCCACCATCCGGGGGGCGGAGAACACCGGGGAGCTGTTTTTT; CDR3aa: CATIRGAENTGELFF
j_gene: TRBJ2-2; len: 13; v_gene: TRBV2; d_gene: -; abundance: few; CDR3nt: TGTGCCAGCAGTGAAGTTCGGACCGGGGAGCTGTTTTTT; CDR3aa: CASSEVRTGELFF
j_gene: TRBJ2-3; len: 15; v_gene: TRBV24-1; d_gene: TRBD2; abundance: -; CDR3nt: TGTGCCACCAGTGCTGCGGGGGATAGCACAGATACGCAGTATTTT; CDR3aa: CATSAAGDSTDTQYF
j_gene: TRBJ1-1; len: 16; v_gene: TRBV7-9; d_gene: -; abundance: many; CDR3nt: TGTGCCAGCAGCTTTAGTAATGTCAGGGGTGGGACTGAAGCTTTCTTT; CDR3aa: CASSFSNVRGGTEAFF
j_gene: TRBJ2-1; len: 18; v_gene: TRBV5-1; d_gene: TRBD1; abundance: few; CDR3nt: TGCGCCAGCAGCTTCCCACGGGACAGGTGGAGCTCCTACAATGAGCAGTTCTTC; CDR3aa: CASSFPRDRWSSYNEQFF
j_gene: TRBJ2-7; len: 17; v_gene: TRBV11-3; d_gene: TRBD2; abundance: few; CDR3nt: TGTGCCAGCAGCCCAAACCGACTAGCGGGACAGCGCGCGGTGCAGTACTTC; CDR3aa: CASSPNRLAGQRAVQYF
j_gene: TRBJ2-2; len: 16; v_gene: TRBV7-8; d_gene: TRBD1; abundance: few; CDR3nt: TGTGCCAGCAGCCCGGGACAGGGGACGAACACCGGGGAGCTGTTTTTT; CDR3aa: CASSPGQGTNTGELFF
j_gene: TRBJ1-2; len: 15; v_gene: TRBV7-8; d_gene: -; abundance: -; CDR3nt: TGTGCCAGCAGCCCCGGCCTCTCTCTGAGCTATGGCTACACCTTC; CDR3aa: CASSPGLSLSYGYTF
j_gene: TRBJ1-5; len: 15; v_gene: TRBV28; d_gene: TRBD1; abundance: few; CDR3nt: TGTGCCAGCAGTTTATACAGGGGGGGAAGTCAGCCCCAGCATTTT; CDR3aa: CASSLYRGGSQPQHF
j_gene: TRBJ2-7; len: 15; v_gene: TRBV6-5; d_gene: -; abundance: -; CDR3nt: TGTGCCAGCAGTTACTACCAGGGTAACTCCTACGAGCAGTACTTC; CDR3aa: CASSYYQGNSYEQYF
j_gene: TRBJ2-3; len: 19; v_gene: TRBV11-2; d_gene: TRBD2; abundance: few; CDR3nt: TGTGCCAGCAGCCCCTCGGGGGGACTAGCGGGCAGAAGCACAGATACGCAGTATTTT; CDR3aa: CASSPSGGLAGRSTDTQYF
j_gene: TRBJ2-1; len: 15; v_gene: TRBV5-6; d_gene: -; abundance: few; CDR3nt: TGTGCCAGCAACCCGACAGGTGATATCTACAATGAGCAGTTCTTC; CDR3aa: CASNPTGDIYNEQFF
j_gene: TRBJ1-1; len: 12; v_gene: TRBV5-1; d_gene: -; abundance: -; CDR3nt: TGCGCCAGCAGCGGCTCCACAGGTGAAGCTTTCTTT; CDR3aa: CASSGSTGEAFF
j_gene: TRBJ1-2; len: 15; v_gene: TRBV12-3/TRBV12-4; d_gene: -; abundance: few; CDR3nt: TGTGCCAGCAGCCTAGACGGGACCGACCTACGGGGCTACACCTTC; CDR3aa: CASSLDGTDLRGYTF
j_gene: TRBJ2-7; len: 15; v_gene: TRBV12-3/TRBV12-4; d_gene: -; abundance: few; CDR3nt: TGTGCCAGCAGTTTTGGCCTGGGACCCCTAGGCGAGCAGTACTTC; CDR3aa: CASSFGLGPLGEQYF
j_gene: TRBJ2-5; len: 12; v_gene: TRBV28; d_gene: -; abundance: few; CDR3nt: TGTGCCATAGGGGGGGCGTTGGAGACCCAGTACTTC; CDR3aa: CAIGGALETQYF
j_gene: TRBJ2-1; len: 18; v_gene: TRBV11-2; d_gene: TRBD2; abundance: few; CDR3nt: TGTGCCAGCAGCTTAATTTTTTTAGGAGCGGGGCGTAAGAATGAGCAGTTCTTC; CDR3aa: CASSLIFLGAGRKNEQFF
j_gene: TRBJ2-3; len: 14; v_gene: TRBV29-1; d_gene: -; abundance: many; CDR3nt: TGCAGCGTTGTCAACCTCAGACGCACAGATACGCAGTATTTT; CDR3aa: CSVVNLRRTDTQYF
j_gene: TRBJ2-7; len: 15; v_gene: TRBV20-1; d_gene: TRBD2; abundance: -; CDR3nt: TGCAGTGCTAGAGATGGGGGGACTAGCCGGTGGGAGCAGTACTTC; CDR3aa: CSARDGGTSRWEQYF
j_gene: TRBJ2-5; len: 15; v_gene: TRBV9; d_gene: -; abundance: many; CDR3nt: TGTGCCAGCAGCGTAGGTGGTCAGGATCAAGAGACCCAGTACTTC; CDR3aa: CASSVGGQDQETQYF
j_gene: TRBJ2-2; len: 14; v_gene: TRBV6-1; d_gene: -; abundance: -; CDR3nt: TGTGCCAGCAGTGAAAGCAGGGGCACCGGGGAGCTGTTTTTT; CDR3aa: CASSESRGTGELFF
j_gene: TRBJ2-5; len: 13; v_gene: TRBV15; d_gene: -; abundance: -; CDR3nt: TGTGCCACCTCCAGGCGGGTCAGGGAGACCCAGTACTTC; CDR3aa: CATSRRVRETQYF
j_gene: TRBJ1-1; len: 13; v_gene: TRBV12-3/TRBV12-4; d_gene: -; abundance: -; CDR3nt: TGTGCCAGCAGTTTCCACCGGGACACTGAAGCTTTCTTT; CDR3aa: CASSFHRDTEAFF
j_gene: TRBJ2-7; len: 15; v_gene: TRBV4-3; d_gene: -; abundance: few; CDR3nt: TGCGCCAGCAGCCAAGCGCGGGATAGCGGTTACGAGCAGTACTTC; CDR3aa: CASSQARDSGYEQYF
j_gene: TRBJ2-1; len: 13; v_gene: TRBV5-6; d_gene: -; abundance: -; CDR3nt: TGTGCCAGCAGCTCAAACCCGGGTGGCGAGCAGTTCTTC; CDR3aa: CASSSNPGGEQFF
j_gene: TRBJ1-2; len: 12; v_gene: TRBV29-1; d_gene: -; abundance: -; CDR3nt: TGCAGCGTGCGCGTAGTTGGCTATGGCTACACCTTC; CDR3aa: CSVRVVGYGYTF
j_gene: TRBJ1-6; len: 14; v_gene: TRBV4-2; d_gene: -; abundance: -; CDR3nt: TGTGCCAGCAGCCAAGGGGAGGGTGGGCCACCCCTCCACTTT; CDR3aa: CASSQGEGGPPLHF
j_gene: TRBJ1-5; len: 15; v_gene: TRBV6-2/TRBV6-3; d_gene: TRBD1; abundance: -; CDR3nt: TGTGCCAGCAGTTACCAGGGGGCCCGTGATCAGCCCCAGCATTTT; CDR3aa: CASSYQGARDQPQHF
j_gene: TRBJ1-5; len: 12; v_gene: TRBV5-6; d_gene: -; abundance: few; CDR3nt: TGTGCCAGCAGCTTCCACTTACAGCCCCAGCATTTT; CDR3aa: CASSFHLQPQHF
j_gene: TRBJ2-5; len: 15; v_gene: TRBV6-1; d_gene: TRBD2; abundance: few; CDR3nt: TGTGCCAGCAGTCGAGCGGGGGCCCGAGGGGAGACCCAGTACTTC; CDR3aa: CASSRAGARGETQYF
j_gene: TRBJ2-5; len: 11; v_gene: TRBV24-1; d_gene: -; abundance: many; CDR3nt: TGTGCCACCAGTGTCGGGGGGACCCAGTACTTC; CDR3aa: CATSVGGTQYF
j_gene: TRBJ2-7; len: 13; v_gene: TRBV2; d_gene: -; abundance: -; CDR3nt: TGTGCCATCAGGGTTGGTAGATCCTACGAGCAGTACTTC; CDR3aa: CAIRVGRSYEQYF
j_gene: TRBJ2-1; len: 15; v_gene: TRBV7-8; d_gene: TRBD2; abundance: -; CDR3nt: TGTGCCAGCGGCGGACAGCGGGAGTGGGCCAATGAGCAGTTCTTC; CDR3aa: CASGGQREWANEQFF
j_gene: TRBJ2-5; len: 17; v_gene: TRBV20-1; d_gene: TRBD2; abundance: few; CDR3nt: TGCAGTGCTAGAGATTGGGAACTAGCGGGGGTAGGGGAGACCCAGTACTTC; CDR3aa: CSARDWELAGVGETQYF
j_gene: TRBJ2-7; len: 13; v_gene: TRBV25-1; d_gene: -; abundance: few; CDR3nt: TGTGCCACCATGGGGCAGGGGAGGTACGAGCAGTACTTC; CDR3aa: CATMGQGRYEQYF
j_gene: TRBJ2-7; len: 14; v_gene: TRBV7-9; d_gene: TRBD2; abundance: few; CDR3nt: TGTGCCAGCAGCTTCCGGGACTACTCCTACGAGCAGTACTTC; CDR3aa: CASSFRDYSYEQYF
j_gene: TRBJ2-1; len: 15; v_gene: TRBV29-1; d_gene: TRBD2; abundance: -; CDR3nt: TGCAGCGTTGCCCGACTAGCGGGAGCGGGCAATGAGCAGTTCTTC; CDR3aa: CSVARLAGAGNEQFF
j_gene: TRBJ1-5; len: 17; v_gene: TRBV13; d_gene: -; abundance: few; CDR3nt: TGTGCCAGCAGCTCCCGGATCGTGGGGGGGGGCAATCAGCCCCAGCATTTT; CDR3aa: CASSSRIVGGGNQPQHF
j_gene: TRBJ1-4; len: 15; v_gene: TRBV6-1; d_gene: TRBD1; abundance: -; CDR3nt: TGTGCCAGCATCTCCGGACAGGGAATATTTGAAAAACTGTTTTTT; CDR3aa: CASISGQGIFEKLFF
j_gene: TRBJ1-5; len: 15; v_gene: TRBV4-3; d_gene: -; abundance: many; CDR3nt: TGCGCCAGCAGCCAAGACCGGTCCCTCGGGCAGCCCCAGCATTTT; CDR3aa: CASSQDRSLGQPQHF
j_gene: TRBJ2-3; len: 18; v_gene: TRBV29-1; d_gene: -; abundance: -; CDR3nt: TGCAGCGTTGAAGGCGGGACACTAACTAAGGGAGGCACAGATACGCAGTATTTT; CDR3aa: CSVEGGTLTKGGTDTQYF
j_gene: TRBJ2-1; len: 15; v_gene: TRBV14; d_gene: -; abundance: -; CDR3nt: TGTGCCAGCAGCCCTTCAGGGTTCTTCTACAATGAGCAGTTCTTC; CDR3aa: CASSPSGFFYNEQFF
j_gene: TRBJ2-2; len: 14; v_gene: TRBV7-2; d_gene: TRBD2; abundance: many; CDR3nt: TGTGCCAGCAGCTTCTCTAGCGGGACCGGGGAGCTGTTTTTT; CDR3aa: CASSFSSGTGELFF
j_gene: TRBJ2-7; len: 16; v_gene: TRBV12-3/TRBV12-4; d_gene: -; abundance: -; CDR3nt: TGTGCCAGCAGTGCCGACGCGAGTCTCATTACCTACGAGCAGTACTTC; CDR3aa: CASSADASLITYEQYF
j_gene: TRBJ2-1; len: 15; v_gene: TRBV9; d_gene: -; abundance: few; CDR3nt: TGTGCCAGCAGCGTAGGTGGAGGGGGAGGGAATGAGCAGTTCTTC; CDR3aa: CASSVGGGGGNEQFF
j_gene: TRBJ1-1; len: 17; v_gene: TRBV7-8; d_gene: -; abundance: -; CDR3nt: TGTGCCAGCACCCCGACTGGAAGGGAAAAAAGAGGCACTGAAGCTTTCTTT; CDR3aa: CASTPTGREKRGTEAFF
j_gene: TRBJ1-5; len: 15; v_gene: TRBV15; d_gene: -; abundance: few; CDR3nt: TGTGCCACCAGCAGAGATCTGGGCGACTATCAGCCCCAGCATTTT; CDR3aa: CATSRDLGDYQPQHF
j_gene: TRBJ2-3; len: 17; v_gene: TRBV5-1; d_gene: TRBD2; abundance: few; CDR3nt: TGCGCCAGCAGCCCGGGGGGGCTAGCGGGACTCACAGATACGCAGTATTTT; CDR3aa: CASSPGGLAGLTDTQYF
j_gene: TRBJ2-7; len: 14; v_gene: TRBV7-2; d_gene: -; abundance: once; CDR3nt: TGTGCCAGCAGCCTCGGAGGGTCGGCCTACGAGCAGTACTTC; CDR3aa: CASSLGGSAYEQYF
j_gene: TRBJ2-5; len: 14; v_gene: TRBV6-2/TRBV6-3; d_gene: -; abundance: many; CDR3nt: TGTGCCAGCAGTTACGGAGGGGGTCACGAGACCCAGTACTTC; CDR3aa: CASSYGGGHETQYF
j_gene: TRBJ1-1; len: 12; v_gene: TRBV29-1; d_gene: -; abundance: -; CDR3nt: TGCAGCGTTGATAGGGAGGTCACTGAAGCTTTCTTT; CDR3aa: CSVDREVTEAFF
j_gene: TRBJ1-3; len: 17; v_gene: TRBV7-9; d_gene: TRBD1; abundance: -; CDR3nt: TGTGCCAGCAGCGCACCCAGGGGGCCGAACTCTGGAAACACCATATATTTT; CDR3aa: CASSAPRGPNSGNTIYF
j_gene: TRBJ2-5; len: 17; v_gene: TRBV28; d_gene: -; abundance: few; CDR3nt: TGTGCCAGCAGTCCCCATGGCGGGGGCCTCTGCAAAGAGACCCAGTACTTC; CDR3aa: CASSPHGGGLCKETQYF
j_gene: TRBJ2-3; len: 18; v_gene: TRBV4-3; d_gene: TRBD2; abundance: many; CDR3nt: TGCGCCAGCAGCCAAGATCTTTCCGCGGGGGGTAGCACAGATACGCAGTATTTT; CDR3aa: CASSQDLSAGGSTDTQYF
j_gene: TRBJ2-1; len: 13; v_gene: TRBV6-5; d_gene: TRBD1; abundance: -; CDR3nt: TGTGCCAGCAGTTACCTCCGCAGGGGGGAGCAGTTCTTC; CDR3aa: CASSYLRRGEQFF